This is a list of T cell receptor beta chains from one sample in a study of CD8 T cells in Susac syndrome. TCRdb used MiXCR to reprocess the immunoSEQ multiplex PCR reads, holding one entry per CDR3 protein. The sample consists of about 200,000 distinct CDR3 sequences, around nine tenths of them appearing once. Sequenced: CD8+ T cells from PBMCs. These receptor sequences come from a human donor with multiple sclerosis. Both conserved end residues are part of each CDR3. D genes are given only for firm matches. Expanded clones are given a class, and other clones once, few, many or no size at all.

j_call	d_call	v_call	clone_size	cdr3_nt	cdr3_aa
TRBJ1-6	.	TRBV20-1	.	TGCAGTGCTAGAGATCTTGAGGGTTCACCCCTCCACTTT	CSARDLEGSPLHF
TRBJ2-2	.	TRBV14	.	TGTGCCAGCAGCCAAGTGGATCCCGGGGAGCTGTTTTTT	CASSQVDPGELFF
TRBJ2-5	TRBD1	TRBV4-2	few	TGTGCCAGCGGACAGGGCGGGCAAGAGACCCAGTACTTC	CASGQGGQETQYF
TRBJ2-3	TRBD2	TRBV9	once	TGTGCCAGCAGCGCCGACGGTAGCGGGAGCGCCTCAGATACGCAGTATTTT	CASSADGSGSASDTQYF
TRBJ1-1	.	TRBV5-6	.	TGTGCCAGCAGCTTCTTGGGGGGGTCTGAAGCTTTCTTT	CASSFLGGSEAFF
TRBJ2-1	TRBD1	TRBV7-3	.	TGTGCCAGCAGCTCAGGACAGGGGTCGGCTGTTGATGAGCAGTTCTTC	CASSSGQGSAVDEQFF
TRBJ2-2	.	TRBV19	many	TGTGCCAGCAGCTTGAACACCGGGGAGCTGTTTTTT	CASSLNTGELFF
TRBJ2-3	.	TRBV20-1	.	TGCAGTCTCTTCGCGGAGAACACAGATACGCAGTATTTT	CSLFAENTDTQYF
TRBJ2-1	.	TRBV4-3	.	TGCGCCAGCAGCCTGCTGCGCGGGTACAATGAGCAGTTCTTC	CASSLLRGYNEQFF
TRBJ1-1	.	TRBV4-2	.	TGTGCCAGCAAGTACGAGGGCGGGGTCACTGAAGCTTTCTTT	CASKYEGGVTEAFF
TRBJ2-1	TRBD2	TRBV30	.	TGTGCCTGGAATAGCGGGGGGGGGTATGAGCAGTTCTTC	CAWNSGGGYEQFF
TRBJ2-7	.	TRBV4-1	once	TGCGCCAGCAGCCAATATGGGGAGTCGGGCGAGCAGTACTTC	CASSQYGESGEQYF
TRBJ2-7	TRBD1	TRBV12-5	.	TGTGCTAGTGGTACAGGGGGATACGAGCAGTACTTC	CASGTGGYEQYF
TRBJ2-6	.	TRBV7-3	.	TGTGCCAGCAGCCCTGGAGGTGGTGGGGCCAACGTCCTGACTTTC	CASSPGGGGANVLTF
TRBJ2-7	TRBD2	TRBV6-5	.	TGTGCCAGCAGTCCAAGCGGGAGGGCCCACGAGCAGTACTTC	CASSPSGRAHEQYF
TRBJ2-1	.	TRBV19	.	TGTGCCAGCACAGCTCCGGGGAATGAGCAGTTCTTC	CASTAPGNEQFF
TRBJ2-5	TRBD2	TRBV5-1	.	TGCGCCAGCAGCTTCTTGTTGGTAGCGGGAGATGAGACCCAGTACTTC	CASSFLLVAGDETQYF
TRBJ2-7	TRBD1	TRBV20-1	.	TGCAGTGCGACAGGGGGCGAGTCTACAGTCTACGAGCAGTACTTC	CSATGGESTVYEQYF
TRBJ1-2	.	TRBV9	.	TGTGCCAGCAGCTCCGGCCCCCAGAATGGCTACACCTTC	CASSSGPQNGYTF
TRBJ2-1	.	TRBV4-1	.	TGCGCCAGCAGCCCCCAAGGGAATGAGCAGTTCTTC	CASSPQGNEQFF
TRBJ1-6	.	TRBV15	.	TGTGCCACCAGCACGGGAAATTCACCCCTCCACTTT	CATSTGNSPLHF
TRBJ1-2	TRBD1	TRBV12-3/TRBV12-4	.	TGTGCCAGCAGTTTAGTTAACAGGGGGCCATATGGCTACACCTTC	CASSLVNRGPYGYTF
TRBJ2-7	TRBD2	TRBV13	.	TGTGCCAGCAGCTTAGCTGGACTAGTAGACTACGAGCAGTACTTC	CASSLAGLVDYEQYF
TRBJ2-1	.	TRBV7-9	.	TGTGCCAGCAGCCCCTCAACCGGGGCGGGCAATGAGCAGTTCTTC	CASSPSTGAGNEQFF
TRBJ1-4	TRBD1	TRBV7-2	.	TGTGCCAGCAGCTTAGCAGCCACAGGGGCGGCTGAAAAACTGTTTTTT	CASSLAATGAAEKLFF
TRBJ1-2	TRBD1	TRBV6-5	.	TGTGCCAGCAGTTACGGGGTGGGGACAGGGCGTGGTGAGGGTGGCTACACCTTC	CASSYGVGTGRGEGGYTF